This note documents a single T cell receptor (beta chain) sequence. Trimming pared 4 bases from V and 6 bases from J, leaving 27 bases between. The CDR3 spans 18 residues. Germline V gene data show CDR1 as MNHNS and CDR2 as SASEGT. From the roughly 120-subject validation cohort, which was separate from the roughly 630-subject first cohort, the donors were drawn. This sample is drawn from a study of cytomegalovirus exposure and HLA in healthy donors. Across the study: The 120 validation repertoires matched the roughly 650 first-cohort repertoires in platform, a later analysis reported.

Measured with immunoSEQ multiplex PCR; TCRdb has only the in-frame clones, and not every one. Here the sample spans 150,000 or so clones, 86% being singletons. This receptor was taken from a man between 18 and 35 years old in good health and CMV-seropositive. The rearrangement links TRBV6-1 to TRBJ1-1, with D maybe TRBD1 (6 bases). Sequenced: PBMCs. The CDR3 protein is CASSVSLGWDTSKAEAFF. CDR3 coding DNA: TGTGCCAGCAGTGTTTCCCTGGGGTGGGACACTAGTAAAGCTGAAGCTTTCTTT.